This T cell receptor beta chain was documented in a study of blood T cell repertoires in COVID-19. Participants, about 18 to 90 years old, spanned under 30 US areas. Trimming took 2 bases from V and 7 from J, leaving 15 bases between them. The CDR3 has 16 residues. From germline, CDR1 is LNHDA and CDR2 SQIVND (reference sequence). Here immunoSEQ multiplex PCR was the method, and the copy in TCRdb shows in-frame clones only, minus some. The sample lists hundreds of thousands of clones; approximately 84% were seen once. Sequenced material: PBMCs or T cells enriched from blood (not recorded which). The gene calls are TRBV19 and TRBJ1-6; D gene uncertain. This TCR was sampled from a woman aged 25 to 39 who had recovered from COVID-19. The CDR3, as DNA: TGTGCCAGTAGTATAAAGGGAGGTTTGAGGAATTCACCCCTCCACTTT. Amino acids: CASSIKGGLRNSPLHF.